This TCR beta chain was documented in a study of cytotoxic CD8 clonotypes in ibrutinib-treated CLL. Study as a whole: Productive templates averaged approximately 260,000 per sample, and productive rearrangements 94,082.

The CDR3 has 16 amino acids. Germline lookup yields CDR1 SGHTS and CDR2 YDEGEE. V lost 1 base, J lost 0 bases, and 14 bases lay in between. Frozen PBMC stocks contributed roughly 2.1 micrograms of genomic DNA to the TCR beta libraries. This table comes from immunoSEQ multiplex PCR, and its TCRdb copy is limited to in-frame clones, with some not included. This sample carries about 300,000 clones, 60% to 80% of them seen once, and the ten largest clones take about 6.7%. The receptor comes from a human donor with chronic lymphocytic leukemia. This sample comprised PBMCs, obtained after 36 months of ibrutinib treatment. The rearrangement links TRBV5-8 to TRBJ2-7; D is ambiguous. Here the CDR3 DNA reads TGTGCCAGCAGCTTGTTGGTAGGTCCCTTCTCCTACGAGCAGTACTTC. It codes for CASSLLVGPFSYEQYF. Full variable domain (remainder filled in from reference TRBV5-8 and TRBJ2-7): EAGVTQSPTHLIKTRGQQATLRCSPISGHTSVYWYQQALGLGLQFLLWYDEGEERNRGNFPPRFSGRQFPNYSSELNVNALELEDSALYLCASSLLVGPFSYEQYFGPGTRLTVT.